This T cell receptor beta chain was sequenced during a study of blood T cells in healthy people across ages. PCR was performed a second time for roughly 7 to 12 cycles using a sample-barcoded 5' primer and a J-beta primer mix. TCRdb reprocessed the 5' RACE reads with MiXCR, giving one entry per CDR3 protein. The data show 600,000 to 850,000 distinct CDR3 sequences, roughly 25% seen once. The table lists this clonotype with a count of one. One end of the junction is discordant with germline, which a read error may explain. Germline V gene sequence: CDR1 SGDLS, CDR2 YYNGEE. This CDR3 has 12 amino acids. A further study also used this sample, focusing on T cells of mothers and their children. From that report: Every mother produced more than 8.5 million TCR beta CDR3 reads, whereas every child provided several million.

The chain employs TRBV9 and TRBJ2-2; D is perhaps TRBD2 (5 bases). The TCR originated in a boy aged 10-17 years in good health. Sequencing used blood. CDR3 DNA sequence: TGTGCCAGCAGAGTTCGTCCCGGGGAGCTGTTCTTT. Its translation: CASRVRPGELFF. Combining the CDR3 with reference TRBV9 and TRBJ2-2 gives the whole variable domain DSGVTQTPKHLITATGQRVTLRCSPRSGDLSVYWYQQSLDQGLQFLIQYYNGEERAKGNILERFSAQQFPDLHSELNLSSLELGDSALYFCASRVRPGELFFGEGSRLTVL.